Below are 8 T cell receptor gamma chains sequenced from a single sample in a study of gamma delta lymphoproliferative disorders and STAT genes. TCRdb re-processed the multiplex PCR reads via CATT. Of about 2,200 gamma-chain clones listed, just over 9.5% were seen once; the top ten hold 55% to 70%. PBMCs from patients and controls supplied the genomic DNA for sequencing. The sample was blood. All receptors come from a human donor with gamma-delta T-cell large granular lymphocyte leukemia.

This clone was counted between two and nine times. The chain uses TRGV4 and TRGJ1 or TRGJ2. The J gene, not given by TCRdb, was assigned here from a germline match of the nucleotide sequence. After removal of 0 bases from V and 3 bases from J, the junction contained 8 bases not matched to a gene. The CDR3 covers 15 residues. Germline V gene sequence: CDR1 EGSTGY, CDR2 YDSYTSSV. The CDR3: CATWDGPNFYYKKLF. Here the CDR3 DNA reads TGTGCCACCTGGGATGGGCCCAATTTTTATTATAAGAAACTCTTT.

By proportion, this clone is medium-sized. The genes are TRGV11 and TRGJ1 or TRGJ2. As TCRdb names no J gene, one was assigned here on the basis of a DNA match to germline. TRGV11 is annotated as an ORF whose role is uncertain. With 0 bases clipped from V and 12 bases from J, the junction kept 8 bases outside the gene matches. The CDR3 is 13 residues long. CDR3 residues: CACWIRHVAGKLF. The CDR3 coding sequence is TGTGCCTGCTGGATTAGGCACGTCGCTGGGAAACTCTTT.

This clone ranks as medium-sized. The rearrangement joins TRGV3 to TRGJ1 or TRGJ2. Here the J gene was assigned by germline matching of the DNA, as TCRdb has none. The junction had 3 bases not matched to a gene; V was cut back by 2 bases and J by 8 bases. Germline V gene lookup returns CDR1 VTNTFY and CDR2 YDVSTARD (reference sequence). This CDR3 region has 11 residues. The CDR3 nucleotides read TGTGCCACCTGGGACATACATAAGAAACTCTTT. This translates into CATWDIHKKLF.

The CDR3 DNA is TGTGCCACCTGGGACACAACCTTGAATTATTATAAGAAACTCTTT. This codes for CATWDTTLNYYKKLF. The chain recombines TRGV5 with TRGJ1 or TRGJ2. No J gene is reported in TCRdb; it was inferred here by comparing the DNA with germline. Trimming removed 2 bases from V and 0 bases from J; junction bases left unmatched: 7. This CDR3 is built from 15 residues. The germline gives CDR1 VINAFY, CDR2 YDVSNSKD.

In this sample, this clone is medium-sized. V gene TRGV4 combines with J gene TRGJ1 or TRGJ2. Assignment of the J gene here rests on matching the DNA to germline, because TCRdb gives none. This CDR3 is built from 14 residues. CDR1 is EGSTGY, CDR2 YDSYTSSV, per germline. V lost 0 bases and J lost 6; bases outside the gene matches: 8. DNA of the CDR3: TGTGCCACCTGGGATGGGCCGAGGAGTTATAAGAAACTCTTT. Amino acids: CATWDGPRSYKKLF.

This clone is judged medium-sized. V and J are TRGV11 and TRGJ1 or TRGJ2. No J gene was available from TCRdb, and it was assigned here by a germline match of the DNA. TRGV11 is an open reading frame whose function is uncertain. The CDR3 spans 13 residues. V shed 7 bases, J shed 7 bases, and the junction held 10 bases outside the gene matches. CDR3 sequence (DNA): TGTGCCTGCTGGATGCCTTTCGGGTATAAGAAACTCTTT. It encodes CACWMPFGYKKLF.

By share of the sample, this clone is medium-sized. The rearrangement links TRGV4 to TRGJ1 or TRGJ2. Because TCRdb records no J gene, it was assigned here through a match of the DNA to germline. J was trimmed by 8 bases and V by 0 bases; bases with no gene match: 1. The length of the CDR3 is 11 residues. Germline-derived CDR1 and CDR2 are EGSTGY and YDSYTSSV. CDR3 residues: CATWDGDKKLF. The CDR3, as DNA: TGTGCCACCTGGGATGGGGATAAGAAACTCTTT.

Sample share makes this clone medium-sized. The chain couples TRGV8 to TRGJ1 or TRGJ2. TCRdb lists no J gene, so it was determined here by aligning the DNA to germline. This CDR3 region has 11 residues. Germline loops: CDR1 VENAVY, CDR2 YDSYNSRV. V trimming: 6 bases; J trimming: 7 bases; junction bases outside the gene matches: 6. CDR3 amino acids: CATWCLYKKLF. DNA of the CDR3: TGTGCCACCTGGTGCCTCTATAAGAAACTCTTT.